This passage covers 2 T cell receptor beta chains from one sample sequenced in a study of shared clonotypes between healthy human individuals. Measured with immunoSEQ multiplex PCR; TCRdb has only the in-frame clones, and not every one. The table includes about 2.4 million clones, 93% detected once. Source material: naive CD4+ T cells from PBMCs. The sample's subset: CD45RA+ positively selected. These receptors came from a man aged 18-30 years in good health. Some clones in this sample may be carry-over from other donors' samples.

The V call is TRBV19, the J call TRBJ1-4, with 9 bases matching TRBD1. Germline lookup yields CDR1 LNHDA and CDR2 SQIVND (reference sequence). The length of the CDR3 is 18 residues. With 4 bases clipped from V and 0 bases from J, the junction kept 9 bases outside the gene matches. The CDR3 DNA is TGTGCCAGTAGTACCTACACGGGACAGGGAACAACTAATGAAAAACTGTTTTTT. It is translated as CASSTYTGQGTTNEKLFF.

This clone is a singleton in its sample. The gene calls are TRBV9 and TRBJ2-5; D is perhaps TRBD1 or TRBD2 (5 bases each). CDR3 size: 16 residues. Germline CDR1 is SGDLS and CDR2 is YYNGEE. Trimming took 0 bases from V and 0 from J, leaving 12 bases between them. The CDR3 loop reads CASSVGGYRYQETQYF. The DNA of the CDR3 is TGTGCCAGCAGCGTAGGGGGGTATCGGTACCAAGAGACCCAGTACTTC.